Presented here are 15 T cell receptor beta chains from one specimen sequenced in a study of patients and donors after allogeneic stem cell transplantation. One entry per CDR3 protein, called by TCRdb with MiXCR from the RT-PCR reads. The data hold about 23,000 distinct CDR3 sequences, with less than 30% observed a single time. The sample taken for sequencing was blood, either unsorted or a sorted T cell fraction (not recorded which). All receptors come from a human donor who was either an allogeneic HSCT recipient or a stem cell or donor lymphocyte infusion donor (not recorded which). It is not recorded whose cells these are; they may come from a transplant donor.

This clonotype is a singleton in its sample. One end of the junction is discordant with germline, which a read error may explain. The V and J genes are TRBV11-2 and TRBJ1-5; the D gene is possibly TRBD1 (5 bases). CDR3 length equals 15 residues. Per the germline V gene, CDR1 is SGHAT and CDR2 is FQNNGV. The CDR3 nucleotides are TGTGCCAGCAGCCTAGATGGACATCCTGATCAGCCCCAGCATTTT. Its translation is CASSLDGHPDQPQHF.

This rearrangement joins TRBV7-2 to TRBJ2-3; 7 bases are a match to TRBD2. The CDR3 length is 16 residues. Germline V gene sequence: CDR1 SGHTA, CDR2 FQGNSA. The V and J ends lost 0 bases and 5 bases, in that order; junction bases with no gene match: 8. The CDR3 loop reads CASSLAGGGPVDTQYF. The CDR3, as DNA: TGTGCCAGCAGCTTAGCAGGCGGGGGTCCAGTAGATACGCAGTATTTT.

The CDR3 DNA reads TGCGCCAGCAGCCTATTAATGAACACTGAAGCTTTCTTT. Translating gives CASSLLMNTEAFF. The chain combines TRBV5-1 with TRBJ1-1; D call uncertain. The V and J ends lost 4 bases and 0 bases respectively, with 7 bases between them. Per the germline V gene, CDR1 is SGHRS and CDR2 is YFSETQ. The CDR3 runs 13 residues.

This clonotype has more than one count but fewer than ten. This sequence joins TRBV12-3 or TRBV12-4 and TRBJ1-2; a possible D gene is TRBD1 (5 bases). The CDR3 has 15 amino acids. V was shortened by 6 bases and J by 5 bases, with 19 bases between the two germline ends. The CDR3 is CASRAGRVKSYGYTF. For the CDR3, the DNA is TGTGCCAGCAGGGCCGGCAGGGTGAAAAGTTATGGCTACACCTTC.

This clonotype was picked up a small number of times. The chain links TRBV27 to TRBJ1-4; 10 bases are a match to TRBD1. J gave up 7 bases and V 3 bases, and 2 bases lay outside the gene matches. Germline V gene lookup returns CDR1 MNHEY and CDR2 SMNVEV (reference sequence). This CDR3 contains 14 residues. The CDR3 here is CASSLTGGFEKLFF. The CDR3, as DNA: TGTGCCAGCAGTTTGACAGGGGGCTTTGAAAAACTGTTTTTT.

This clonotype was observed many times. The chain has TRBV10-3 and TRBJ1-2; TRBD1 is a possible D gene (6 bases). Germline CDR1 is ENHRY and CDR2 is SYGVKD. V lost 6 bases and J lost 7, with 9 bases in between. The CDR3 covers 11 residues. CDR3 residues: CAISTGFGYTF. The CDR3 nucleotides are TGTGCCATCAGCACAGGGTTTGGCTACACCTTC.

This chain joins TRBV7-9 and TRBJ1-3; D ambiguous. The CDR3 extends over 14 amino acids. Germline assignment: CDR1 SEHNR and CDR2 FQNEAQ (reference sequence). With 2 bases removed from V and 3 bases from J, the gap between germline ends came to 8 bases. CDR3 protein: CASSLYAGGNTIYF. CDR3 nucleotides: TGTGCCAGCAGCTTATATGCGGGTGGAAACACCATATATTTT. Drawing the rest from reference TRBV7-9 and TRBJ1-3, the complete variable domain is DTGVSQNPRHKITKRGQNVTFRCDPISEHNRLYWYRQTLGQGPEFLTYFQNEAQLEKSRLLSDRFSAERPKGSFSTLEIQRTEQGDSAMYLCASSLYAGGNTIYFGEGSWLTVV.

The chain has TRBV28 and TRBJ1-1; possible D gene TRBD1, 5 bases. The V end lost 7 bases, the J end lost 1 base, and 13 bases lay between the germline ends. The CDR3 length is 14 residues. Germline values: CDR1 MDHEN, CDR2 SYDVKM. The chain's CDR3 is CASIRAITNTEAFF. CDR3 in DNA: TGTGCCAGCATCAGGGCTATAACGAACACTGAAGCTTTCTTT.

This clonotype was counted a few times. This sequence joins TRBV12-3 or TRBV12-4 and TRBJ2-7; D is perhaps TRBD2 (5 bases). The V end lost 10 bases, the J end lost 6 bases, and 22 bases lay between the germline ends. This CDR3 is built from 14 residues. CDR3 residues: CATSPDDWRSEQYF. CDR3 nucleotides: TGTGCCACTTCCCCCGATGACTGGAGGAGCGAGCAGTACTTC.

The genes are TRBV7-2 and TRBJ1-5; no definite D call. V was cut by 4 bases and J by 0 bases, with 4 bases left in between. CDR1 and CDR2 (germline): SGHTA, FQGNSA. The CDR3 loop spans 13 amino acids. DNA of the CDR3: TGTGCCAGCAGCTCTTTTAGCAATCAGCCCCAGCATTTT. Encoded protein: CASSSFSNQPQHF.

This clonotype showed up just a few times. The V call is TRBV20-1, the J call TRBJ2-7; no clear D gene. Germline lookup yields CDR1 DFQATT and CDR2 SNEGSKA (reference sequence). The CDR3 has 11 amino acids. V lost 3 bases and J lost 7, with 10 bases in between. DNA for the CDR3: TGCAGTGCTAGGCCCTTAGGGGAGCAGTACTTC. It encodes CSARPLGEQYF.

This clonotype was seen a handful of times. This chain links TRBV20-1 with TRBJ1-2, with a possible D match to TRBD1 (5 bases). Germline-derived CDR1 and CDR2 are DFQATT and SNEGSKA (reference sequence). Trimming pared 3 bases from V and 2 bases from J, leaving 13 bases between. This CDR3 has 14 residues. The chain's CDR3 is CSARVTGANYGYTF. The CDR3 DNA is TGCAGTGCTAGGGTCACCGGGGCAAACTATGGCTACACCTTC.

This clonotype appeared many times. This chain joins TRBV12-3 or TRBV12-4 and TRBJ1-2; a possible D gene is TRBD1 (6 bases). Trimming stripped 6 bases from V and 4 bases from J, with 12 bases between. The CDR3 runs 13 residues. The CDR3 loop is CASSLGGGYGYTF. CDR3 coding DNA: TGTGCCAGCAGCCTAGGAGGGGGCTATGGCTACACCTTC.

The V call is TRBV3-1, the J call TRBJ1-2; D possibly corresponds to TRBD1 (6 bases). CDR1 and CDR2 from the germline V gene are LGHDT and YNNKEL (reference sequence). The V end lost 1 base, the J end lost 4 bases, and 16 bases lay between the germline ends. The CDR3 covers 16 residues. The CDR3 DNA is TGTGCCAGCAGCCAAGCCCCCTGGGGGCGCGTCTATGGCTACACCTTC. Protein: CASSQAPWGRVYGYTF.

This chain uses TRBV5-5 with TRBJ2-3, with TRBD1 as a possible D gene (5 bases). The length of the CDR3 is 12 residues. Deletions cut 5 bases from V and 6 bases from J, with 10 bases between. Germline V gene data show CDR1 as SGHKS and CDR2 as YYEKEE (reference sequence). The CDR3 reads CASSVQDDTQYF. CDR3 nucleotide sequence: TGTGCCAGCAGTGTACAGGACGATACGCAGTATTTT.